These 32 T cell receptor beta chains share one sample of origin, sequenced in a study of beta chain features in type 1 diabetes. TCRB transcripts that were expressed got sequenced, as all of the isolated RNA had been reverse transcribed. TCRdb keeps only in-frame clones here, not all; method: immunoSEQ multiplex PCR. The repertoire has fewer than 650,000 clones, around a sixth of them found once; the top ten carry 0.09% to 0.095%. Sample: naive CD4+ T cells from blood. The receptors come from a man younger than 35 in good health.

This clone was observed a few times. Other nucleotide sequences from this sample produce the same CDR3. This rearrangement joins TRBV4-2 to TRBJ1-2; D might be TRBD1 (5 bases). There are 13 residues in the CDR3. V was pared by 1 base and J by 8 bases, with 11 bases between. Germline CDR1 is LGHNA and CDR2 is YNFKEQ. The CDR3 protein is CASSQGRDGGYTF. The CDR3 nucleotides read TGTGCCAGCAGCCAAGGCAGGGATGGGGGCTACACCTTC.

This clone showed up just a few times. One end of the junction fails to match germline, which may point to a read error. The rearrangement uses TRBV7-7 and TRBJ1-5; D remains ambiguous. Per the germline V gene, CDR1 is SSHAT and CDR2 is FNYEAQ (reference sequence). This CDR3 is built from 12 residues. The CDR3 reads CASNPHLQPQHF. The CDR3, as DNA: TGTGCTAGCAACCCCCATCTCCAGCCCCAGCATTTT.

The rearrangement joins TRBV9 to TRBJ2-2, with D unclear. Germline V gene sequence: CDR1 SGDLS, CDR2 YYNGEE. This CDR3 spans 15 amino acids. Trimming stripped 4 bases from V and 4 bases from J, with 14 bases between. CDR3 nucleotide sequence: TGTGCCAGCAGCTCCCGGACCCCGGGCACCGGGGAGCTGTTTTTT. Translation: CASSSRTPGTGELFF.

This clone was picked up a small number of times. The J gene is TRBJ2-3, the V gene TRBV27; D is possibly TRBD2 (6 bases). The CDR3 covers 13 residues. Trimming pared 3 bases from V and 5 bases from J, leaving 9 bases between. Per germline, CDR1 MNHEY and CDR2 SMNVEV (reference sequence). The CDR3 region is CASSFRAGDTQYF. CDR3 nucleotides: TGTGCCAGCAGTTTTAGAGCGGGAGATACGCAGTATTTT.

The V gene is TRBV25-1, the J gene TRBJ1-3; D perhaps matches TRBD1 (5 bases). Germline CDR1 is MGHDK and CDR2 is SYGVNS. The CDR3 sequence is 15 residues long. Trimming took 6 bases from V and 0 from J, leaving 12 bases between them. This chain's CDR3 is CASRRDRGSGNTIYF. CDR3 nucleotides: TGTGCCAGCAGGCGAGACAGAGGCTCTGGAAACACCATATATTTT.

The J gene is TRBJ2-2, the V gene TRBV5-1; TRBD1 matches 9 bases. With V trimmed by 0 bases and J by 4 bases, 4 bases remained unmatched. The CDR3 is 16 amino acids. CDR1 is SGHRS and CDR2 is YFSETQ in the germline V gene. CDR3 residues: CASSLAGQGPTGELFF. The CDR3 DNA sequence: TGCGCCAGCAGCTTGGCCGGACAGGGGCCCACCGGGGAGCTGTTTTTT.

The table lists this clone with a few counts. J is TRBJ1-6 and V is TRBV7-2; 8 bases agree with TRBD1. The germline gives CDR1 SGHTA, CDR2 FQGNSA. The J segment lost 7 bases and the V segment lost 5 bases, leaving 10 bases of the junction unmatched. The CDR3 extends over 16 amino acids. The CDR3 bases are TGTGCCAGCAGCCCCCTGGACAGGGAAAGAAATTCACCCCTCCACTTT. Translated: CASSPLDRERNSPLHF.

V is TRBV7-2 and J is TRBJ2-1, with TRBD2 matching 9 bases. The CDR3 is 16 amino acids. Trimming at V came to 4 bases and at J to 5 bases, leaving 9 bases not matched to a gene. Germline-derived CDR1 and CDR2 are SGHTA and FQGNSA. The CDR3 DNA is TGTGCCAGCAGCTCAGCCGGGACTAGCCTCCACAATGAGCAGTTCTTC. This codes for CASSSAGTSLHNEQFF. The complete variable domain, with remaining parts taken from reference TRBV7-2 and TRBJ2-1, reads GAGVSQSPSNKVTEKGKDVELRCDPISGHTALYWYRQSLGQGLEFLIYFQGNSAPDKSGLPSDRFSAERTGGSVSTLTIQRTQQEDSAVYLCASSSAGTSLHNEQFFGPGTRLTVL.

The sample holds a few counts of this clone. The V and J genes are TRBV5-1 and TRBJ2-5, with D possibly called TRBD1 or TRBD2 (5 bases each). Deletions cut 4 bases from V and 1 base from J, with 14 bases between. The germline V gene has CDR1 SGHRS and CDR2 YFSETQ. The CDR3 loop spans 15 amino acids. The CDR3 is CASSPGPRVQETQYF. The CDR3 DNA sequence: TGCGCCAGCAGCCCGGGACCCCGGGTCCAAGAGACCCAGTACTTC.

This chain connects TRBV29-1 to TRBJ2-7, with D possibly being TRBD2 (6 bases). The CDR3 runs 13 residues. Germline V gene data show CDR1 as SQVTM and CDR2 as ANQGSEA. Trimming pared 6 bases from V and 6 bases from J, leaving 18 bases between. The DNA of the CDR3 is TGCAGCGTCTCGGACACCTCGCGGGGCGAGCAGTACTTC. Protein product: CSVSDTSRGEQYF.

The J gene is TRBJ2-7, the V gene TRBV5-1; possibly TRBD1 for D (6 bases). This CDR3 is 16 amino acids long. Germline CDR1 reads SGHRS; CDR2 reads YFSETQ. V dropped 0 bases and J dropped 1 base, with 14 bases sitting between them. CDR3 DNA: TGCGCCAGCAGCTTGGGTGGGACAAAGACGTCCTACGAGCAGTACTTC. Translating gives CASSLGGTKTSYEQYF.

J is TRBJ2-1 and V is TRBV6-6; the match to TRBD1 covers 8 bases. CDR1 and CDR2 (germline): MNHNY, SVGAGI (reference sequence). This CDR3 has 11 amino acids. Unmatched junction bases numbered 7, after V lost 6 bases and J lost 15 bases. CDR3 coding DNA: TGTGCCAGCAGCACTCGACAGGGGCTGTTCTTC. It yields the protein CASSTRQGLFF.

In this sample, this clone turned up a few times. The CDR3 DNA reads as TGTGCCAGCAGCGCAAGACCGGGACTAGCGGGGGAAGATACGCAGTATTTT. It is translated as CASSARPGLAGEDTQYF. The J gene is TRBJ2-3, the V gene TRBV9; 14 nucleotides agree with TRBD2. Germline CDR1 reads SGDLS; CDR2 reads YYNGEE. V was clipped by 3 bases and J by 5 bases; unmatched bases: 8. CDR3 length: 17 residues.

This clone appeared a few times. V usage is TRBV2 and J usage is TRBJ2-3; TRBD2 is a possible D gene (6 bases). The CDR3 is 15 amino acids. Germline CDR1 SNHLY, CDR2 FYNNEI. Trimming stripped 5 bases from V and 1 base from J, with 13 bases between. The DNA of the CDR3 is TGTGCCAGCAGTCAAACGGGACTTGGCACAGATACGCAGTATTTT. Protein: CASSQTGLGTDTQYF.

This clone has only a few counts. The chain combines TRBV28 with TRBJ2-3, with unresolved D. The V gene's germline CDR1 is MDHEN and CDR2 SYDVKM. CDR3 size: 15 residues. V was pared by 5 bases and J by 4 bases, with 16 bases between. The CDR3 bases are TGTGCCAGCAGTCCGCCCACCATGGCGGCAGATACGCAGTATTTT. This encodes CASSPPTMAADTQYF.

The V gene is TRBV28, the J gene TRBJ2-7, with D perhaps matching TRBD1 (6 bases). Trimming left V 3 bases short and J 1 base short, with 13 bases between. CDR1 and CDR2 (germline): MDHEN, SYDVKM. The CDR3 length is 15 residues. The CDR3 DNA reads as TGTGCCAGCAGTTTGTCCGGGACACCATCCTACGAGCAGTACTTC. Protein sequence: CASSLSGTPSYEQYF.

In this sample, this clone turned up a few times. The rearrangement uses TRBV5-4 and TRBJ2-7; D remains ambiguous. Deletions cut 3 bases from V and 0 bases from J, with 19 bases between. Germline CDR1 reads SGHNT; CDR2 reads YYREEE (reference sequence). The CDR3 runs to 17 residues. The CDR3 region is CASSYAADATSSYEQYF. CDR3 coding DNA: TGTGCCAGCAGCTACGCCGCTGACGCGACGAGCTCCTACGAGCAGTACTTC.

This clone was seen a handful of times. The V and J genes are TRBV29-1 and TRBJ1-1; 8 nucleotides line up with TRBD1. The J segment lost 5 bases and the V segment lost 5 bases, leaving 4 bases of the junction unmatched. The CDR3 has 12 residues. Germline lookup yields CDR1 SQVTM and CDR2 ANQGSEA. CDR3 nucleotides: TGCAGCGTTATACAGGGGGGAACTGAAGCTTTCTTT. Protein: CSVIQGGTEAFF. Full variable domain (rest looked up from reference TRBV29-1 and TRBJ1-1): SAVISQKPSRDICQRGTSLTIQCQVDSQVTMMFWYRQQPGQSLTLIATANQGSEATYESGFVIDKFPISRPNLTFSTLTVSNMSPEDSSIYLCSVIQGGTEAFFGQGTRLTVV.

The chain uses TRBV6-6 and TRBJ1-2, with TRBD1 as a possible D gene (5 bases). Trimming left V 9 bases short and J 6 bases short, with 20 bases between. CDR3 length: 14 residues. Germline-derived CDR1 and CDR2 are MNHNY and SVGAGI (reference sequence). DNA of the CDR3: TGTGCCAGTGCTCCCCCGGGACTAGGAGATGGCTACACCTTC. Its translation is CASAPPGLGDGYTF.

This clone showed up just a few times. The rearrangement joins TRBV30 to TRBJ1-1; no reliable D call. The CDR3 consists of 12 residues. CDR1 GTSNPN and CDR2 SVGIG come from the germline V gene (reference sequence). Trimming removed 7 bases at V and 10 bases at J, with 19 bases between. The CDR3 reads CASHPRGLRAFF. CDR3 nucleotides: TGTGCCTCCCACCCGCGGGGTCTGAGAGCTTTCTTT. Full variable domain (rest looked up from reference TRBV30 and TRBJ1-1): SQTIHQWPATLVQPVGSPLSLECTVEGTSNPNLYWYRQAAGRGLQLLFYSVGIGQISSEVPQNLSASRPQDRQFILSSKKLLLSDSGFYLCASHPRGLRAFFGQGTRLTVV.

This clone was observed once. This chain links TRBV7-2 with TRBJ2-5, with D perhaps TRBD2 (5 bases). The germline V gene encodes CDR1 SGHTA and CDR2 FQGNSA. The CDR3 is made up of 14 amino acids. Trimming stripped 4 bases from V and 0 bases from J, with 9 bases between. CDR3 coding DNA: TGTGCCAGCAGCTGGTTACTAGACCAAGAGACCCAGTACTTC. Translated, it gives CASSWLLDQETQYF.

Points on this clone: This CDR3 is also generated by other DNA sequences in the sample. The chain employs TRBV7-2 and TRBJ1-2; TRBD1 is a possible D gene (5 bases). The germline V and J ends were trimmed by 5 bases and 3 bases, with 13 bases remaining between them. Germline-derived CDR1 and CDR2 are SGHTA and FQGNSA. The CDR3 length is 14 residues. CDR3 loop: CASSLQGPYYGYTF. CDR3 sequence (DNA): TGTGCCAGCAGCCTTCAGGGACCGTACTATGGCTACACCTTC.

The V and J genes are TRBV15 and TRBJ2-4; TRBD1 matches 7 bases. CDR1 is LNHNV and CDR2 is YYDKDF in the germline V gene (reference sequence). The length of the CDR3 is 15 residues. V gave up 8 bases and J gave up 4 bases; unmatched junction bases: 11. The CDR3 DNA follows: TGTGCCACCGGCCGACAGGGAGACCCTAAAAACATTCAGTACTTC. This encodes CATGRQGDPKNIQYF.

This chain connects TRBV5-6 to TRBJ2-1; possible D gene TRBD2, 5 bases. With 0 bases removed from V and 3 bases from J, the gap between germline ends came to 13 bases. Germline V gene data show CDR1 as SGHDT and CDR2 as YYEEEE. The CDR3 is made up of 16 amino acids. CDR3 nucleotides: TGTGCCAGCAGCTTGGCCATCGGGGTCCTCTACAATGAGCAGTTCTTC. This codes for CASSLAIGVLYNEQFF.

The chain links TRBV4-1 to TRBJ2-7; 14 bases match TRBD2. Germline-derived CDR1 and CDR2 are MGHRA and YSYEKL. CDR3 size: 18 residues. The V segment lost 4 bases and the J segment 4 bases; nucleotides outside the gene matches: 12. The CDR3 bases are TGCGCCAGCAGCCCTGGTAGGACTAGCGGGAGGTCAGCATACGAGCAGTACTTC. Amino acid sequence: CASSPGRTSGRSAYEQYF.

This clone was recorded a few times. The chain links TRBV11-3 to TRBJ2-1; D not certain. Between the trimmed V and J ends, which lost 7 bases and 8 bases, there was a span of 18 bases. This CDR3 has 14 amino acids. Germline assignment: CDR1 SGHNT and CDR2 YENEEA. The CDR3 spells CASKSGPNEDEQFF. Written as DNA, the CDR3 is TGTGCCAGCAAATCCGGGCCTAACGAGGATGAGCAGTTCTTC.

This clone has more than one count but fewer than ten. The genes are TRBV28 and TRBJ1-4; TRBD1 agrees at 12 bases. The germline V gene has CDR1 MDHEN and CDR2 SYDVKM. The CDR3 is 14 amino acids. The junction had 5 bases not matched to a gene; V was cut back by 7 bases and J by 8 bases. Here the CDR3 reads CASKGQGAGEKLFF. The CDR3 DNA reads TGTGCCAGCAAGGGACAGGGGGCTGGAGAAAAACTGTTTTTT.

This clone was detected a few times. This chain's CDR3 is CASSLQGNYGYTF. CDR3 nucleotide sequence: TGTGCCAGCAGCTTACAGGGGAACTATGGCTACACCTTC. This rearrangement joins TRBV11-2 to TRBJ1-2; a possible D gene is TRBD1 (6 bases). This CDR3 contains 13 residues. V lost 2 bases and J lost 2, with 6 bases in between. From germline, CDR1 is SGHAT and CDR2 FQNNGV.

A few counts support this clone. This rearrangement joins TRBV6-6 to TRBJ2-7; 9 nucleotides match TRBD1. The CDR3 extends over 15 amino acids. Unmatched junction bases numbered 7, after V lost 6 bases and J lost 1 base. Germline V gene sequence: CDR1 MNHNY, CDR2 SVGAGI (reference sequence). Here the CDR3 reads CASRRDRAESYEQYF. CDR3 coding DNA: TGTGCCAGCAGACGGGACAGGGCAGAATCCTACGAGCAGTACTTC.

V usage is TRBV29-1 and J usage is TRBJ2-7; D might be TRBD1 (6 bases). Per the germline V gene, CDR1 is SQVTM and CDR2 is ANQGSEA. The CDR3 is 14 amino acids. V lost 4 bases to trimming and J lost 0 bases, with 13 bases between them. In nucleotides, the CDR3 is TGCAGCGTTGGAGACAGGTCTAGCTCCTACGAGCAGTACTTC. Amino acid sequence: CSVGDRSSSYEQYF.

V usage is TRBV4-2 and J usage is TRBJ2-7; the D is unclear. Per germline, CDR1 LGHNA and CDR2 YNFKEQ. V lost 1 base to trimming and J lost 0 bases, with 28 bases between them. CDR3 size: 21 residues. The CDR3 region has the DNA TGTGCCAGCAGCCAAGCAGCGCCGGATCTCAAACCGGGTTTCAGCTCCTACGAGCAGTACTTC. This translates into CASSQAAPDLKPGFSSYEQYF.

Concerning this clone itself: Other DNA sequences in this sample translate to the same CDR3. The CDR3 here is CASSVAPGGNTEAFF. The CDR3 nucleotides are TGTGCCAGCAGCGTAGCTCCAGGGGGGAACACTGAAGCTTTCTTT. The chain couples TRBV9 to TRBJ1-1, with TRBD1 identical over 7 bases. In germline, CDR1 is SGDLS, CDR2 YYNGEE. J lost 1 base, V lost 0 bases, and 3 bases had no gene match. The CDR3 length is 15 residues.